One sample yielded the 32 T cell receptor beta chains listed below, sequenced in a study of radiation and T cells in renal cell carcinoma. As for time point: baseline pretreatment blood. Sample treatment: 15 Gy SBRT to primary tumor, nephrectomy 4 weeks later. Here immunoSEQ multiplex PCR was the method, and the copy in TCRdb shows in-frame clones only, minus some. The repertoire holds about 130,000 clones, with 88% as singletons. Material: blood, obtained from a patient whose treatment included radiotherapy and nephrectomy. All receptors come from a woman between 50 and 59 years old with renal cell carcinoma.

J is TRBJ2-1 and V is TRBV6-1; D is unclear. V was trimmed by 2 bases and J by 8 bases, leaving 13 bases between them. The CDR3 contains 14 residues. Germline CDR1 is MNHNS and CDR2 is SASEGT. The CDR3 loop reads CASSETRTPDEQFF. CDR3 nucleotide sequence: TGTGCCAGCAGTGAAACCCGGACGCCTGATGAGCAGTTCTTC.

The V call is TRBV7-9, the J call TRBJ1-3; TRBD1 agrees at 8 bases. The CDR3 spans 16 residues. The ends lost 2 bases at V and 2 bases at J; junction bases unmatched: 5. Germline values: CDR1 SEHNR, CDR2 FQNEAQ (reference sequence). In nucleotides, the CDR3 is TGTGCCAGCAGCTTATGGGACAGGAGAACTGGAAACACCATATATTTT. It is translated as CASSLWDRRTGNTIYF.

The V and J genes are TRBV6-5 and TRBJ1-1; D not resolved. The CDR3 runs 13 residues. V lost 2 bases and J 8 bases, leaving 12 bases between the germline ends. Germline V gene sequence: CDR1 MNHEY, CDR2 SVGAGI. The CDR3 protein is CASSYVGRAEAFF. In nucleotides, the CDR3 is TGTGCCAGCAGTTACGTTGGGCGAGCGGAAGCTTTCTTT.

The chain is built from TRBV10-3 and TRBJ2-7; 7 bases are a match to TRBD1. This CDR3 region has 13 residues. With V trimmed by 4 bases and J by 3 bases, 3 bases remained unmatched. CDR1 is ENHRY, CDR2 SYGVKD, per germline. DNA of the CDR3: TGTGCCATCAGTGGGGACAGTAACTACGAGCAGTACTTC. Protein: CAISGDSNYEQYF.

This clone appeared once. V is TRBV7-9 and J is TRBJ1-6; no clear D gene. CDR1 is SEHNR and CDR2 is FQNEAQ in the germline V gene (reference sequence). This CDR3 region has 13 residues. Deletions cut 2 bases from V and 7 bases from J, with 6 bases between. CDR3 sequence: CASSLTVNSPLHF. The CDR3 bases are TGTGCCAGCAGCTTAACAGTCAATTCACCCCTCCACTTT.

The V and J genes are TRBV7-3 and TRBJ1-1, with D unclear. The CDR3 has 13 amino acids. Trimming left V 3 bases short and J 3 bases short, with 8 bases between. Germline-derived CDR1 and CDR2 are SGHTA and FQGTGA. As DNA, the CDR3 is TGTGCCAGCAGCTTCCACATGGACACTGAAGCTTTCTTT. It encodes CASSFHMDTEAFF.

The rearrangement links TRBV4-1 to TRBJ2-2, with 8 bases lining up with TRBD2. CDR3 length equals 16 residues. J gave up 3 bases and V 4 bases, and 7 bases lay outside the gene matches. Germline V CDR1 and CDR2: MGHRA, YSYEKL. The CDR3 loop is CASSRTGGPDTGELFF. The CDR3, as DNA: TGCGCCAGCAGCCGGACGGGGGGGCCGGACACCGGGGAGCTGTTTTTT.

This clone was seen a single time. The rearrangement joins TRBV18 to TRBJ2-2; possibly TRBD2 for D (5 bases). Trimming stripped 5 bases from V and 3 bases from J, with 16 bases between. The length of the CDR3 is 16 residues. Germline values: CDR1 KGHSH, CDR2 LQKENI. In DNA form, the CDR3 reads TGTGCCAGCTCAGGCGGGCTCACCTTGGACACCGGGGAGCTGTTTTTT. Residues: CASSGGLTLDTGELFF.

V and J are TRBV6-1 and TRBJ1-6; 8 bases line up with TRBD1. Germline-derived CDR1 and CDR2 are MNHNS and SASEGT. The CDR3 has 15 amino acids. The ends lost 0 bases at V and 7 bases at J; junction bases unmatched: 2. CDR3 protein: CASSEARTGNSPLHF. As DNA, the CDR3 is TGTGCCAGCAGTGAAGCGCGGACAGGGAATTCACCCCTCCACTTT.

This chain links TRBV29-1 with TRBJ2-5; 10 nucleotides match TRBD2. Germline loops: CDR1 SQVTM, CDR2 ANQGSEA. Germline trimming cut 6 bases from V and 5 bases from J; bases unmatched to any gene: 9. The CDR3 runs to 14 residues. The CDR3 DNA reads as TGCAGCGTGGCGATAGCGGGGGGTCGTGAGACCCAGTACTTC. Amino acids: CSVAIAGGRETQYF.

The gene calls are TRBV10-3 and TRBJ1-1; D might be TRBD1 (5 bases). This CDR3 has 13 amino acids. CDR1 ENHRY and CDR2 SYGVKD come from the germline V gene. The V end lost 11 bases, the J end lost 5 bases, and 18 bases lay between the germline ends. The CDR3 loop reads CAVCTGSRTEAFF. In DNA form, the CDR3 reads TGTGCCGTCTGTACAGGCTCGCGAACTGAAGCTTTCTTT.

The genes are TRBV5-6 and TRBJ2-2; 9 bases map to TRBD1. The germline gives CDR1 SGHDT, CDR2 YYEEEE. V lost 5 bases, J lost 3 bases, and 8 bases stayed unmatched. The CDR3 loop spans 16 amino acids. CDR3 bases: TGTGCCAGCAGATCCATTCGACAGGGGGACACCGGGGAGCTGTTTTTT. Translation gives CASRSIRQGDTGELFF.

In its sample, this clone was seen once. This CDR3 reads CASRSPSGGPDTQYF. In DNA, the CDR3 is TGTGCCAGCAGATCTCCTAGCGGGGGCCCAGATACGCAGTATTTT. V gene TRBV6-6 combines with J gene TRBJ2-3, with TRBD2 matching 10 bases. V lost 6 bases, J lost 4 bases, and 7 bases stayed unmatched. This CDR3 spans 15 amino acids. Germline loops: CDR1 MNHNY, CDR2 SVGAGI (reference sequence).

The genes are TRBV19 and TRBJ2-7, with D perhaps TRBD2 (5 bases). The germline CDR1 and CDR2 sequences are LNHDA and SQIVND (reference sequence). V lost 5 bases to trimming and J lost 2 bases, with 13 bases between them. The CDR3 spans 14 residues. CDR3 DNA sequence: TGTGCCAGTAGTCCCGGGGTTAGCCCCTACGAGCAGTACTTC. The encoded protein is CASSPGVSPYEQYF.

The V gene is TRBV7-2, the J gene TRBJ1-4; 8 bases are shared with TRBD1. This CDR3 region has 15 residues. Trimming removed 5 bases from V and 4 bases from J; junction bases left unmatched: 6. From germline, CDR1 is SGHTA and CDR2 FQGNSA. CDR3 in amino acids: CASSINRGFNEKLFF. In nucleotides, the CDR3 is TGTGCCAGCAGCATTAACAGGGGGTTTAATGAAAAACTGTTTTTT.

The chain combines TRBV5-1 with TRBJ1-3; D uncertain. V lost 0 bases, J lost 4 bases, and 8 bases lay in between. Germline CDR1 is SGHRS and CDR2 is YFSETQ. The CDR3 runs 14 residues. The CDR3: CASSLGGAGNTIYF. The DNA for the CDR3 is TGCGCCAGCAGCTTGGGAGGTGCCGGAAACACCATATATTTT.

The rearrangement uses TRBV2 and TRBJ1-5; TRBD1 matches 9 bases. Per germline, CDR1 SNHLY and CDR2 FYNNEI. The CDR3 is 15 amino acids. With V trimmed by 6 bases and J by 6 bases, 9 bases remained unmatched. CDR3 DNA: TGTGCCAGCAGACTCAGGACAGGGGAAGGTCAGCCCCAGCATTTT. This gives the protein CASRLRTGEGQPQHF.

The chain uses TRBV5-1 and TRBJ2-1; no clear D. The V gene lost 3 bases and the J gene lost 8 bases, with 9 bases spanning the gap. The germline gives CDR1 SGHRS, CDR2 YFSETQ. CDR3 length: 12 amino acids. This CDR3 is CASSWTNDEQFF. CDR3 coding DNA: TGCGCCAGCAGCTGGACCAACGATGAGCAGTTCTTC.

CDR3 sequence: CATSREQTNSPLHF. DNA of the CDR3: TGTGCCACCAGCAGAGAACAGACCAATTCACCCCTCCACTTT. The V call is TRBV15, the J call TRBJ1-6; D not resolved. CDR3 length: 14 amino acids. Germline V lookup: CDR1 LNHNV, CDR2 YYDKDF (reference sequence). V was cut by 0 bases and J by 7 bases, with 7 bases left in between.

Written as DNA, the CDR3 is TGTGCCAGCAGCCAAACTAGCGGGGGACGGGAGCAGTACTTC. Its translation: CASSQTSGGREQYF. The chain employs TRBV7-9 and TRBJ2-7; 11 bases agree with TRBD2. Germline CDR1 and CDR2: SEHNR and FQNEAQ (reference sequence). The CDR3 spans 14 residues. With 5 bases clipped from V and 7 bases from J, the junction kept 7 bases outside the gene matches. Variable domain in full (rest from reference TRBV7-9 and TRBJ2-7): DTGVSQNPRHKITKRGQNVTFRCDPISEHNRLYWYRQTLGQGPEFLTYFQNEAQLEKSRLLSDRFSAERPKGSFSTLEIQRTEQGDSAMYLCASSQTSGGREQYFGPGTRLTVT.

V gene TRBV21-1 combines with J gene TRBJ1-5. TRBV21-1 counts as a pseudogene. CDR3 size: 12 residues. CDR3 amino acids: CAGGGYNQPQHF. CDR3 in DNA: TGTGCGGGAGGAGGGTACAATCAGCCCCAGCATTTT.

Comments on this clone: Given the absence of the conserved phenylalanine or tryptophan at the CDR3 end, a read error is likely. The rearrangement links TRBV5-6 to TRBJ1-2, with TRBD1 as a possible D gene (5 bases). Germline V gives CDR1 SGHDT, CDR2 YYEEEE. The CDR3 extends over 13 amino acids. V was shortened by 0 bases and J by 5 bases, with 8 bases between the two germline ends. CDR3 nucleotide sequence: TGTGCCAGCAGCTTGGTGCGGGGGTATGGCTACACCCTC. It yields the protein CASSLVRGYGYTL.

V is TRBV18 and J is TRBJ2-7, with D tentatively TRBD1 (6 bases). The V end was cut by 5 bases, the J end by 3 bases, with 8 bases between. The CDR3 extends over 12 amino acids. The germline gives CDR1 KGHSH, CDR2 LQKENI. DNA for the CDR3: TGTGCCAGCTCAAGGACAGACTACGAGCAGTACTTC. Translated, it gives CASSRTDYEQYF.

V is TRBV19 and J is TRBJ2-1; D unclear. Trimming removed 0 bases at V and 7 bases at J, with 7 bases between. From germline, CDR1 is LNHDA and CDR2 SQIVND (reference sequence). CDR3 length: 13 residues. CDR3 bases: TGTGCCAGTAGTATAGAACCCAAGAATGAGCAGTTCTTC. Translated, it gives CASSIEPKNEQFF.

This clone was observed a single time. The CDR3 sequence is CASSTGLGTGELFF. CDR3 sequence (DNA): TGTGCCAGTAGTACAGGGTTGGGCACCGGGGAGCTGTTTTTT. The J gene is TRBJ2-2, the V gene TRBV19; tentatively, D is TRBD1 (5 bases). Germline CDR1 is LNHDA and CDR2 is SQIVND (reference sequence). The CDR3 contains 14 residues. V was clipped by 4 bases and J by 4 bases, with 10 bases between them.

CDR3 in amino acids: CASSFGTGGLNTGELFF. CDR3 DNA: TGTGCCAGCAGCTTCGGGACAGGGGGCCTAAACACCGGGGAGCTGTTTTTT. The chain recombines TRBV11-2 with TRBJ2-2; 12 bases match TRBD1. CDR3 length: 17 residues. Losses at the gene ends were 3 bases for V and 2 bases for J; bases not matched to a gene: 4. Germline CDR1 reads SGHAT; CDR2 reads FQNNGV. Filled out from reference TRBV11-2 and TRBJ2-2, the complete variable domain reads EAGVAQSPRYKIIEKRQSVAFWCNPISGHATLYWYQQILGQGPKLLIQFQNNGVVDDSQLPKDRFSAERLKGVDSTLKIQPAKLEDSAVYLCASSFGTGGLNTGELFFGEGSRLTVL.

The chain recombines TRBV9 with TRBJ1-1; D is uncertain. Trimming removed 2 bases from V and 1 base from J, with 6 bases in between. Germline values: CDR1 SGDLS, CDR2 YYNGEE. CDR3 size: 13 residues. The DNA for the CDR3 is TGTGCCAGCAGCGTTTATGGGAACACTGAAGCTTTCTTT. Translating gives CASSVYGNTEAFF. The variable domain in full, completed from reference TRBV9 and TRBJ1-1, reads DSGVTQTPKHLITATGQRVTLRCSPRSGDLSVYWYQQSLDQGLQFLIQYYNGEERAKGNILERFSAQQFPDLHSELNLSSLELGDSALYFCASSVYGNTEAFFGQGTRLTVV.

The chain employs TRBV11-2 and TRBJ1-3; tentative D call: TRBD1 (6 bases). V lost 7 bases to trimming and J lost 0 bases, with 13 bases between them. This CDR3 contains 15 residues. Per the germline V gene, CDR1 is SGHAT and CDR2 is FQNNGV. CDR3 amino acids: CASKGDRPSGNTIYF. The DNA for the CDR3 is TGTGCCAGCAAAGGAGACAGGCCCTCTGGAAACACCATATATTTT.

The chain carries TRBV19 and TRBJ2-1; D not resolved. V lost 5 bases and J 7 bases, leaving 15 bases between the germline ends. This CDR3 spans 14 amino acids. Germline loops: CDR1 LNHDA, CDR2 SQIVND (reference sequence). The CDR3 protein is CASSSRWVVNEQFF. As DNA, the CDR3 is TGTGCCAGTAGTTCCAGGTGGGTAGTGAATGAGCAGTTCTTC.

V usage is TRBV7-2 and J usage is TRBJ2-1; 8 nucleotides line up with TRBD2. CDR1 is SGHTA, CDR2 FQGNSA, per germline. The CDR3 totals 16 residues. The V segment lost 0 bases and the J segment 7 bases; nucleotides outside the gene matches: 8. CDR3 sequence reads: CASSLAPRGARNEQFF. DNA of the CDR3: TGTGCCAGCAGCTTAGCTCCGCGGGGGGCTCGGAATGAGCAGTTCTTC.

The chain has TRBV9 and TRBJ2-2; tentative D call: TRBD2 (6 bases). The CDR3 is 15 amino acids. Germline-derived CDR1 and CDR2 are SGDLS and YYNGEE. Between the trimmed V and J ends, which lost 0 bases and 2 bases, there was a span of 8 bases. CDR3 protein: CASSVAGVNTGELFF. DNA of the CDR3: TGTGCCAGCAGCGTAGCGGGGGTTAACACCGGGGAGCTGTTTTTT.

This clone was seen only once. The CDR3 sequence is CASSEQATPGNTIYF. In nucleotides, the CDR3 is TGTGCCAGCAGTGAACAGGCGACGCCGGGAAACACCATATATTTT. The chain recombines TRBV6-1 with TRBJ1-3; D not certain. The CDR3 is made up of 15 amino acids. Germline V gene lookup returns CDR1 MNHNS and CDR2 SASEGT. V lost 2 bases and J 4 bases, leaving 12 bases between the germline ends.